A single sample gave rise to the 32 T cell receptor beta chains below, sequenced in a study of cytomegalovirus exposure and HLA in healthy donors (TCRdb year 2017). The library was prepared using the immunoSEQ multiplex PCR assay. The table was pulled from immuneACCESS by TCRdb, which kept in-frame rearrangements only. Such tables lose some clones; where checked, under half of the loss comes from unresolved V genes, and the rest has no known cause. In all, the sample holds 200,000 to 250,000 clones, and over 80% of those were seen once. The ten largest clones represent around 15% of the sample. Sequencing was performed on PBMCs. The receptors derive from a woman younger than 45 in good health and CMV-seropositive.

The V and J genes are TRBV6-5 and TRBJ2-7; a possible D gene is TRBD1 (7 bases). Deletions cut 6 bases from V and 1 base from J, with 16 bases between. In germline, CDR1 is MNHEY, CDR2 SVGAGI. There are 15 residues in the CDR3. This chain's CDR3 is CASSRGTELSYEQYF. CDR3 bases: TGTGCCAGCAGCCGCGGGACAGAATTATCCTACGAGCAGTACTTC.

The chain combines TRBV10-3 with TRBJ1-1; 10 positions agree with TRBD1. The CDR3 is made up of 14 amino acids. V was clipped by 7 bases and J by 2 bases; unmatched bases: 4. CDR1 is ENHRY, CDR2 SYGVKD, per germline. The chain's CDR3 is CAIKGQGSNTEAFF. The CDR3 DNA reads TGTGCCATCAAGGGACAGGGGTCAAACACTGAAGCTTTCTTT.

This chain connects TRBV27 to TRBJ1-1; D might be TRBD1 (5 bases). CDR3 length equals 14 residues. The V gene's germline CDR1 is MNHEY and CDR2 SMNVEV (reference sequence). Trimming took 4 bases from V and 1 from J, leaving 10 bases between them. CDR3 amino acids: CASSSTDKNTEAFF. The CDR3 bases are TGTGCCAGCAGTTCTACGGACAAGAACACTGAAGCTTTCTTT.

This chain connects TRBV6-6 to TRBJ1-3; D possibly corresponds to TRBD1 (6 bases). V was pared by 5 bases and J by 0 bases, with 11 bases between. This CDR3 spans 15 amino acids. The germline V gene encodes CDR1 MNHNY and CDR2 SVGAGI (reference sequence). Here the CDR3 DNA reads TGTGCCAGCAGTCTCGACAGGTCCTCTGGAAACACCATATATTTT. Protein product: CASSLDRSSGNTIYF.

The V gene is TRBV7-3, the J gene TRBJ1-2, with D perhaps TRBD1 (6 bases). CDR1 is SGHTA and CDR2 is FQGTGA in the germline V gene. The V gene lost 8 bases and the J gene lost 7 bases, with 11 bases spanning the gap. The CDR3 has 11 amino acids. CDR3 sequence: CASAPRGGYTF. CDR3 DNA sequence: TGTGCCAGCGCACCCAGGGGTGGCTACACCTTC.

This clone occurred many times. The chain has TRBV29-1 and TRBJ2-2; no firm D call. Looked up from germline, CDR1 is SQVTM and CDR2 is ANQGSEA. V dropped 5 bases and J dropped 8 bases, with 6 bases sitting between them. This CDR3 comprises 10 residues. The CDR3 DNA sequence: TGCAGCGTTCTTTCTGGGGAGCTGTTTTTT. This translates into CSVLSGELFF.

This clone has only one observation. This sequence joins TRBV11-3 and TRBJ2-3; 11 bases match TRBD2. J gave up 4 bases and V 6 bases, and 6 bases lay outside the gene matches. This CDR3 has 15 residues. The germline CDR1 and CDR2 sequences are SGHNT and YENEEA. CDR3 coding DNA: TGTGCCAGCAGATCACTAGCGGGAGCGGCAGATACGCAGTATTTT. Translation gives CASRSLAGAADTQYF. Supplemented by reference TRBV11-3 and TRBJ2-3, the full variable domain reads EAGVVQSPRYKIIEKKQPVAFWCNPISGHNTLYWYLQNLGQGPELLIRYENEEAVDDSQLPKDRFSAERLKGVDSTLKIQPAELGDSAVYLCASRSLAGAADTQYFGPGTRLTVL.

The rearrangement uses TRBV5-1 and TRBJ2-7; TRBD1 agrees at 7 bases. The V segment lost 4 bases and the J segment 1 base; nucleotides outside the gene matches: 8. Germline V gene sequence: CDR1 SGHRS, CDR2 YFSETQ. This CDR3 has 15 residues. CDR3 nucleotide sequence: TGCGCCAGCAGCAAGGGACAGACCGATTCCTACGAGCAGTACTTC. It specifies CASSKGQTDSYEQYF. The complete variable domain, with remaining parts taken from reference TRBV5-1 and TRBJ2-7, reads KAGVTQTPRYLIKTRGQQVTLSCSPISGHRSVSWYQQTPGQGLQFLFEYFSETQRNKGNFPGRFSGRQFSNSRSEMNVSTLELGDSALYLCASSKGQTDSYEQYFGPGTRLTVT.

This chain connects TRBV7-9 to TRBJ2-7, with no clear D. The CDR3 contains 11 residues. Germline-derived CDR1 and CDR2 are SEHNR and FQNEAQ (reference sequence). V dropped 6 bases and J dropped 6 bases, with 9 bases sitting between them. The CDR3 spells CASRGRSEQYF. The CDR3 DNA reads TGTGCCAGCAGGGGTCGGTCCGAGCAGTACTTC.

This rearrangement joins TRBV18 to TRBJ2-1; weak D call: TRBD1 (5 bases). This CDR3 is 14 amino acids long. Trimming left V 3 bases short and J 9 bases short, with 15 bases between. Germline lookup yields CDR1 KGHSH and CDR2 LQKENI. CDR3 nucleotide sequence: TGTGCCAGCTCACCGCCGACAGATCCGACTGAGCAGTTCTTC. It codes for CASSPPTDPTEQFF.

The J gene is TRBJ2-7, the V gene TRBV6-1; 8 positions agree with TRBD2. V gave up 5 bases and J gave up 7 bases; unmatched junction bases: 10. Germline V CDR1 and CDR2: MNHNS, SASEGT. The CDR3 has 14 residues. This chain's CDR3 is CASSISSGGREQYF. The DNA for the CDR3 is TGTGCCAGCAGTATATCATCGGGGGGGCGGGAGCAGTACTTC.

This chain joins TRBV6-5 and TRBJ1-2; D remains unclear. The ends were cut back, 2 bases at V and 8 bases at J, with 9 bases in the middle. The germline V gene has CDR1 MNHEY and CDR2 SVGAGI. The CDR3 runs to 12 residues. The CDR3 protein is CASSYGMGGYTF. Written as DNA, the CDR3 is TGTGCCAGCAGTTACGGAATGGGAGGCTACACCTTC.

The gene calls are TRBV13 and TRBJ1-5; the D is unclear. Germline-derived CDR1 and CDR2 are PRHDT and FYEKMQ (reference sequence). The CDR3 runs to 15 residues. With 3 bases removed from V and 4 bases from J, the gap between germline ends came to 13 bases. CDR3 loop: CASSLLREVNQPQHF. CDR3 DNA: TGTGCCAGCAGCTTGCTTCGGGAGGTGAATCAGCCCCAGCATTTT.

The gene calls are TRBV4-3 and TRBJ1-4; 7 positions agree with TRBD1. The CDR3 contains 16 residues. Germline CDR1 and CDR2: LGHNA and YSLEER. V lost 0 bases to trimming and J lost 7 bases; unmatched junction nucleotides: 8. The CDR3 reads CASSQDGGGGGEKLFF. The CDR3 DNA sequence: TGCGCCAGCAGCCAAGATGGGGGAGGGGGCGGTGAAAAACTGTTTTTT.

The chain joins TRBV9 to TRBJ2-2; 7 positions match TRBD1. The CDR3 sequence is 16 residues long. CDR1 and CDR2 (germline): SGDLS, YYNGEE. The V gene end was trimmed by 7 bases and the J gene end by 4 bases; junction bases not matched to a gene: 13. CDR3 bases: TGTGCCAGCGCAGGACAGGCCCGAGGGGTCACCGGGGAGCTGTTTTTT. The encoded protein is CASAGQARGVTGELFF.

The V gene is TRBV28, the J gene TRBJ2-7; 10 bases fit TRBD1. Germline assignment: CDR1 MDHEN and CDR2 SYDVKM. This CDR3 region has 13 residues. V gave up 9 bases and J gave up 7 bases; unmatched junction bases: 9. The DNA of the CDR3 is TGTGCCAGTCGGGACAGGGGTTCTGATGAGCAGTACTTC. This sequence encodes CASRDRGSDEQYF. Drawing the rest from reference TRBV28 and TRBJ2-7, the complete variable domain is DVKVTQSSRYLVKRTGEKVFLECVQDMDHENMFWYRQDPGLGLRLIYFSYDVKMKEKGDIPEGYSVSREKKERFSLILESASTNQTSMYLCASRDRGSDEQYFGPGTRLTVT.

The rearrangement joins TRBV27 to TRBJ2-3; D uncertain. Germline assignment: CDR1 MNHEY and CDR2 SMNVEV (reference sequence). V was pared by 5 bases and J by 2 bases, with 2 bases between. This CDR3 is 11 amino acids long. This CDR3 reads CASSTTDTQYF. The CDR3 DNA reads as TGTGCCAGCAGTACCACAGATACGCAGTATTTT.

The chain employs TRBV7-6 and TRBJ2-1, with a tentative D call TRBD1 (6 bases). The CDR3 is made up of 15 amino acids. Germline assignment: CDR1 SGHVS and CDR2 FNYEAQ. The ends were cut back, 0 bases at V and 7 bases at J, with 13 bases in the middle. The CDR3 region is CASSLAGQGSNEQFF. DNA for the CDR3: TGTGCCAGCAGCTTAGCAGGCCAGGGGTCAAATGAGCAGTTCTTC.

The V and J genes are TRBV4-2 and TRBJ2-2; maybe TRBD1 (5 bases). CDR3 length: 14 residues. The germline CDR1 and CDR2 sequences are LGHNA and YNFKEQ. The germline V and J ends were trimmed by 4 bases and 5 bases, with 11 bases remaining between them. CDR3 loop: CASSLERGTGELFF. As DNA, the CDR3 is TGTGCCAGCAGCCTCGAAAGGGGTACCGGGGAGCTGTTTTTT.

V gene TRBV7-9 combines with J gene TRBJ1-1; D is perhaps TRBD1 (5 bases). Germline-derived CDR1 and CDR2 are SEHNR and FQNEAQ (reference sequence). Trimming removed 4 bases at V and 4 bases at J, with 13 bases between. The CDR3 is made up of 14 amino acids. For the CDR3, the DNA is TGTGCCAGCAGCTATGTTCAGGGTTTCACTGAAGCTTTCTTT. Residues: CASSYVQGFTEAFF.

The genes are TRBV5-1 and TRBJ2-7; 8 bases agree with TRBD2. V gave up 2 bases and J gave up 7 bases; unmatched junction bases: 8. CDR1 SGHRS and CDR2 YFSETQ come from the germline V gene. The CDR3 has 14 amino acids. The CDR3 sequence is CASSLSGSLREQYF. The CDR3 nucleotides are TGCGCCAGCAGCTTAAGCGGGAGTTTGAGAGAGCAGTACTTC.

The chain combines TRBV9 with TRBJ1-2, with D unclear. From germline, CDR1 is SGDLS and CDR2 YYNGEE. The germline V and J ends were trimmed by 2 bases and 3 bases, with 14 bases remaining between them. The CDR3 has 15 residues. CDR3 in amino acids: CASSVRPAADYGYTF. CDR3 bases: TGTGCCAGCAGCGTCCGCCCGGCGGCGGACTATGGCTACACCTTC.

This clone was seen a handful of times. The rearrangement joins TRBV6-6 to TRBJ1-5, with 9 bases that match TRBD1. The length of the CDR3 is 14 residues. Germline-derived CDR1 and CDR2 are MNHNY and SVGAGI (reference sequence). J was trimmed by 2 bases and V by 5 bases; bases with no gene match: 1. Written as DNA, the CDR3 is TGTGCCAGCAGTGGACAGGGGCGCAATCAGCCCCAGCATTTT. Amino acid sequence: CASSGQGRNQPQHF.

This clone showed up just once. The rearrangement uses TRBV28 and TRBJ2-7; the D call may be TRBD1 or TRBD2 (5 bases each). V was cut by 6 bases and J by 0 bases, with 15 bases left in between. The germline V gene encodes CDR1 MDHEN and CDR2 SYDVKM. The CDR3 covers 15 residues. The CDR3 loop reads CASRVPGRLSYEQYF. In nucleotides, the CDR3 is TGTGCCAGCAGGGTACCGGGACGGCTCTCCTACGAGCAGTACTTC.

The chain joins TRBV27 to TRBJ2-7, with TRBD1 matching over 12 bases. This CDR3 is built from 16 residues. CDR1 and CDR2 from the germline V gene are MNHEY and SMNVEV (reference sequence). Trimming at V came to 2 bases and at J to 5 bases, leaving 7 bases not matched to a gene. CDR3 sequence (DNA): TGTGCCAGCAGTTTAGGCTGGGACAGGGGGCTCCACGAGCAGTACTTC. Protein: CASSLGWDRGLHEQYF.

The V gene is TRBV27, the J gene TRBJ2-1, with TRBD2 identical over 8 bases. V was clipped by 7 bases and J by 14 bases; unmatched bases: 16. The CDR3 has 14 amino acids. Per germline, CDR1 MNHEY and CDR2 SMNVEV (reference sequence). Here the CDR3 DNA reads TGTGCCAGCACGCCGGGACTAGAAGAATGTATTGAGTTCTTC. Translated: CASTPGLEECIEFF.

The chain couples TRBV28 to TRBJ1-1, with unresolved D. Trimming took 5 bases from V and 3 from J, leaving 16 bases between them. The CDR3 has 15 residues. Germline lookup yields CDR1 MDHEN and CDR2 SYDVKM. This chain's CDR3 is CASSPREVVDTEAFF. In nucleotides, the CDR3 is TGTGCCAGCAGTCCCCGGGAGGTCGTTGACACTGAAGCTTTCTTT.

The V and J genes are TRBV30 and TRBJ1-4, with TRBD1 identical over 7 bases. This CDR3 has 15 residues. Germline-derived CDR1 and CDR2 are GTSNPN and SVGIG (reference sequence). Germline trimming cut 2 bases from V and 7 bases from J; bases unmatched to any gene: 10. The CDR3 reads CAWSTTGDLAEKLFF. Here the CDR3 DNA reads TGTGCCTGGAGTACAACAGGGGATCTTGCTGAAAAACTGTTTTTT. The full variable domain, completed using reference TRBV30 and TRBJ1-4, is SQTIHQWPATLVQPVGSPLSLECTVEGTSNPNLYWYRQAAGRGLQLLFYSVGIGQISSEVPQNLSASRPQDRQFILSSKKLLLSDSGFYLCAWSTTGDLAEKLFFGSGTQLSVL.

The rearrangement uses TRBV7-3 and TRBJ2-3, with D possibly being TRBD2 (6 bases). This CDR3 is built from 13 residues. V was shortened by 3 bases and J by 8 bases, with 12 bases between the two germline ends. The germline V gene has CDR1 SGHTA and CDR2 FQGTGA. The CDR3 region is CASSLTSVGTQYF. CDR3 DNA sequence: TGTGCCAGCAGCTTGACTAGTGTCGGTACGCAGTATTTT. The variable domain in full, completed from reference TRBV7-3 and TRBJ2-3, reads GAGVSQTPSNKVTEKGKYVELRCDPISGHTALYWYRQSLGQGPEFLIYFQGTGAADDSGLPNDRFFAVRPEGSVSTLKIQRTERGDSAVYLCASSLTSVGTQYFGPGTRLTVL.

This rearrangement joins TRBV7-6 to TRBJ2-7, with D perhaps matching TRBD1 (6 bases). The CDR3 runs to 14 residues. V was clipped by 4 bases and J by 2 bases, with 12 bases between them. CDR1 and CDR2 (germline): SGHVS, FNYEAQ. CDR3 coding DNA: TGTGCCAGCAGCTCTCAGGGGCCCACCTACGAGCAGTACTTC. Translation gives CASSSQGPTYEQYF.

The chain is built from TRBV29-1 and TRBJ2-3; TRBD2 might be the D (6 bases). With 2 bases removed from V and 3 bases from J, the gap between germline ends came to 18 bases. Germline loops: CDR1 SQVTM, CDR2 ANQGSEA. CDR3 length equals 16 residues. The CDR3 sequence: CSVEWRDVGETDTQYF. The CDR3 nucleotides read TGCAGCGTTGAATGGCGGGACGTTGGTGAGACAGATACGCAGTATTTT.

The V and J genes are TRBV7-9 and TRBJ2-7, with D maybe TRBD1 (7 bases). The V and J ends lost 5 bases and 4 bases respectively, with 12 bases between them. Germline loops: CDR1 SEHNR, CDR2 FQNEAQ (reference sequence). This CDR3 spans 13 amino acids. The CDR3 DNA is TGTGCCAGCAGCGCAGGGGGAGGTTACGAGCAGTACTTC. It is translated as CASSAGGGYEQYF. The full variable domain, its missing parts supplied by reference TRBV7-9 and TRBJ2-7, is DTGVSQNPRHKITKRGQNVTFRCDPISEHNRLYWYRQTLGQGPEFLTYFQNEAQLEKSRLLSDRFSAERPKGSFSTLEIQRTEQGDSAMYLCASSAGGGYEQYFGPGTRLTVT.